This T cell receptor (beta chain) is from a study of T cell repertoires in cytomegalovirus infection. Study-wide context: Well-studied HLA-B-restricted epitopes and recently identified HLA-C-restricted epitopes of CMV were both used in the study. CMV infection and matching HLA type were both indicated by public TCR beta signatures. Study-level findings and limits: The cumulative frequency of public TCR beta families identified carriers of CMV plus the relevant HLA. Predominance within the ex vivo response was attributable to HLA-C-restricted CMV-specific TCR beta clonotypes.

TCRdb analysed the reads with MiXCR anew, one entry per CDR3 protein. The table includes about 890,000 distinct CDR3 sequences, about 33% detected once. This clonotype was seen a few times. Its antigen is still unknown. The sample in question was cultured CD8+ T cells from PBMCs, obtained from culture after CMV antigen stimulation. This clonotype originated in a human donor in good health (CMV status not recorded). Some clones in this sample may be carry-over from other donors' samples.

CDR3 region: CASSLPQGARYEQYF. As DNA, the CDR3 is TGTGCCAGCAGCTTACCACAGGGGGCTAGATACGAGCAGTACTTC. The V gene is TRBV7-9, the J gene TRBJ2-7, with 9 bases identical to TRBD1. CDR3 length: 15 residues. The germline V gene encodes CDR1 SEHNR and CDR2 FQNEAQ (reference sequence). V dropped 2 bases and J dropped 4; count of bases not matched to a gene: 6.